This T cell receptor beta chain was sequenced during a study of graft-versus-host responses after intestinal transplantation. In regard to this clone: No antigen is known for it.

The protocol was immunoSEQ multiplex PCR, while the TCRdb copy is restricted to in-frame clones and leaves out a portion. Here the sample spans over 85,000 clones, over 85% being singletons. Study-wide points: Some patients had graft-donor T cell macrochimerism, and their allografts showed high graft-versus-host to host-versus-graft clonal ratios.

Specimen: unstimulated CD8+ T cells sorted from spleen or lymph node cells, collected before intestinal transplant. The clonotype comes from a human donor who received an intestinal transplant.

CDR3 sequence reads: CASSEATGSGNTIYF. DNA of the CDR3: TGTGCCAGCAGTGAAGCGACAGGTTCTGGAAACACCATATATTTT. The chain recombines TRBV2 with TRBJ1-3, with D tentatively TRBD1 (6 bases). The CDR3 sequence is 15 residues long. From germline, CDR1 is SNHLY and CDR2 FYNNEI. Trimming took 0 bases from V and 1 from J, leaving 7 bases between them. Drawing the rest from reference TRBV2 and TRBJ1-3, the complete variable domain is EPEVTQTPSHQVTQMGQEVILRCVPISNHLYFYWYRQILGQKVEFLVSFYNNEISEKSEIFDDQFSVERPDGSNFTLKIRSTKLEDSAMYFCASSEATGSGNTIYFGEGSWLTVV.